Following are 20 T cell receptor beta chains from one sample sequenced in a study of T cell changes during pregnancy in multiple sclerosis (dated by TCRdb to between 2018 and 2021). The library relied on the immunoSEQ multiplex PCR assay. The table comes from immuneACCESS by way of TCRdb, which keeps in-frame sequences with V and J called. Part of the clones is missing from these tables; in studies checked, under half for an unresolved V gene and the rest for unknown reasons. The sample includes about 50,000 clones, with roughly 95% observed a single time. 0.25% to 0.4% of the sample is held by the ten biggest clonotypes. The sequencing here drew on CD4+ T cells from peripheral blood mononuclear cells, taken in the third trimester of pregnancy. These receptors were obtained from a female donor with multiple sclerosis, enrolled in a pregnancy study.

CDR3 protein: CASSAKQGAQETQYF. The DNA for the CDR3 is TGCGCCAGCAGTGCCAAACAGGGAGCCCAAGAGACCCAGTACTTC. This rearrangement joins TRBV10-1 to TRBJ2-5, with a weak D call TRBD1 (6 bases). Germline lookup yields CDR1 WNHNN and CDR2 SYGVQD (reference sequence). V was pared by 4 bases and J by 1 base, with 13 bases between. The CDR3 length is 15 residues.

This clone was seen only a few times. This chain joins TRBV11-2 and TRBJ2-2; weak D call: TRBD2 (6 bases). The CDR3 length is 15 residues. CDR1 SGHAT and CDR2 FQNNGV come from the germline V gene. The germline V and J ends were trimmed by 2 bases and 2 bases, with 9 bases remaining between them. CDR3 protein: CASSLRRDNTGELFF. The CDR3 bases are TGTGCCAGCAGCTTAAGGCGGGATAACACCGGGGAGCTGTTTTTT.

The chain couples TRBV19 to TRBJ2-5; D may be TRBD1 (6 bases). CDR1 is LNHDA and CDR2 is SQIVND in the germline V gene (reference sequence). V was trimmed by 5 bases and J by 0 bases, leaving 13 bases between them. The CDR3 extends over 15 amino acids. CDR3: CASSLTQGYQETQYF. The CDR3 coding sequence is TGTGCCAGTAGTCTGACACAGGGATACCAAGAGACCCAGTACTTC.

CDR3 sequence reads: CASSSTWARPNYGYTF. DNA of the CDR3: TGTGCCAGCAGCTCTACATGGGCACGACCTAACTATGGCTACACCTTC. V usage is TRBV11-3 and J usage is TRBJ1-2, with D unresolved. Germline V gene lookup returns CDR1 SGHNT and CDR2 YENEEA. The V end lost 4 bases, the J end lost 0 bases, and 15 bases lay between the germline ends. The CDR3 is 16 amino acids.

The CDR3 reads CASSWTNLNTEAFF. For the CDR3, the DNA is TGCGCCAGCAGCTGGACAAACCTGAACACTGAAGCTTTCTTT. This chain uses TRBV5-1 with TRBJ1-1; D is perhaps TRBD1 (5 bases). CDR3 length equals 14 residues. CDR1 is SGHRS and CDR2 is YFSETQ in the germline V gene. Trimming took 3 bases from V and 0 from J, leaving 9 bases between them.

The V call is TRBV5-1, the J call TRBJ2-3; possible D gene TRBD2, 5 bases. Trimming removed 3 bases from V and 2 bases from J, with 16 bases in between. This CDR3 is built from 16 residues. CDR1 SGHRS and CDR2 YFSETQ come from the germline V gene. This CDR3 is CASSSQGGRYTDTQYF. The CDR3 DNA sequence: TGCGCCAGCAGCTCTCAAGGCGGGCGATACACAGATACGCAGTATTTT.

The chain employs TRBV27 and TRBJ1-6, with TRBD1 matching 11 bases. This CDR3 spans 16 amino acids. V was clipped by 1 base and J by 9 bases; unmatched bases: 5. The germline V gene has CDR1 MNHEY and CDR2 SMNVEV (reference sequence). DNA of the CDR3: TGTGCCAGCAGTTTATTCAGAGGACAGGGGGCTTCACCCCTCCACTTT. Translated, it gives CASSLFRGQGASPLHF.

This chain uses TRBV7-8 with TRBJ1-6, with 9 nucleotides matching TRBD1. Trimming cost V 5 bases and J 4 bases; bases outside gene matches: 6. The CDR3 length is 16 residues. Germline V gene lookup returns CDR1 SGHVS and CDR2 FQNEAQ. The CDR3 region has the DNA TGTGCCAGCAGCCTCGACAGGGGGAGGTATAATTCACCCCTCCACTTT. Translation gives CASSLDRGRYNSPLHF.

The V call is TRBV2, the J call TRBJ1-1; D uncertain. The CDR3 sequence is 16 residues long. CDR1 is SNHLY, CDR2 FYNNEI, per germline. V lost 3 bases to trimming and J lost 1 base, with 15 bases between them. CDR3 sequence: CASSEGLEGGNTEAFF. The CDR3 DNA is TGTGCCAGCAGTGAGGGTCTAGAAGGAGGGAACACTGAAGCTTTCTTT. Drawing the rest from reference TRBV2 and TRBJ1-1, the complete variable domain is EPEVTQTPSHQVTQMGQEVILRCVPISNHLYFYWYRQILGQKVEFLVSFYNNEISEKSEIFDDQFSVERPDGSNFTLKIRSTKLEDSAMYFCASSEGLEGGNTEAFFGQGTRLTVV.

The V call is TRBV7-9, the J call TRBJ2-2, with a weak D call TRBD2 (6 bases). CDR1 and CDR2 (germline): SEHNR, FQNEAQ (reference sequence). CDR3 length: 14 amino acids. V gave up 7 bases and J gave up 1 base, with 10 bases separating them. CDR3 nucleotide sequence: TGTGCCAGCACGGGGCGGGGGAACACCGGGGAGCTGTTTTTT. Its translation is CASTGRGNTGELFF.

This chain links TRBV29-1 with TRBJ2-4; D is uncertain. Germline CDR1 SQVTM, CDR2 ANQGSEA. The CDR3 runs to 13 residues. V lost 1 base and J lost 8, with 12 bases in between. CDR3 residues: CSVEGQYTDIQYF. The CDR3 region has the DNA TGCAGCGTTGAAGGACAATATACGGACATTCAGTACTTC.

The rearrangement joins TRBV5-1 to TRBJ1-6; TRBD1 might be the D (6 bases). V gave up 2 bases and J gave up 7 bases, with 13 bases separating them. From germline, CDR1 is SGHRS and CDR2 YFSETQ. The CDR3 contains 15 residues. This CDR3 is CASSFLQGKNSPLHF. DNA for the CDR3: TGCGCCAGCAGCTTTTTACAGGGTAAAAATTCACCCCTCCACTTT.

The chain couples TRBV14 to TRBJ2-7; 10 bases fit TRBD2. Germline CDR1 is SGHDN and CDR2 is FVKESK. With V trimmed by 0 bases and J by 5 bases, 4 bases remained unmatched. This CDR3 region has 15 residues. CDR3 sequence: CASSQDGTSVHEQYF. The CDR3 DNA follows: TGTGCCAGCAGCCAAGATGGGACTAGCGTGCACGAGCAGTACTTC.

This clone was seen a single time. This chain links TRBV18 with TRBJ2-1; tentative D call: TRBD1 (5 bases). The CDR3 has 17 amino acids. Germline loops: CDR1 KGHSH, CDR2 LQKENI. V was pared by 4 bases and J by 4 bases, with 20 bases between. The CDR3 bases are TGTGCCAGCTCACTCCTTGACAGACTCTTCGGGTACAATGAGCAGTTCTTC. Encoded protein: CASSLLDRLFGYNEQFF.

J is TRBJ2-7 and V is TRBV6-6; D not resolved. Trimming took 2 bases from V and 0 from J, leaving 5 bases between them. Germline assignment: CDR1 MNHNY and CDR2 SVGAGI (reference sequence). The CDR3 runs 13 residues. CDR3 region: CASSYESSYEQYF. The CDR3 DNA follows: TGTGCCAGCAGTTACGAGAGCTCCTACGAGCAGTACTTC.

The genes are TRBV4-1 and TRBJ2-1; D might be TRBD1 (6 bases). V shed 3 bases and J shed 1 base, with 13 bases lying between them. CDR3 length: 16 residues. Germline CDR1 MGHRA, CDR2 YSYEKL. The CDR3 loop reads CASSQQQGTSYNEQFF. The CDR3 DNA sequence: TGCGCCAGCAGCCAGCAGCAGGGGACGTCCTACAATGAGCAGTTCTTC.

The chain links TRBV29-1 to TRBJ2-1; D call uncertain. CDR1 is SQVTM and CDR2 is ANQGSEA in the germline V gene. This CDR3 contains 13 residues. The V gene lost 7 bases and the J gene lost 8 bases, with 18 bases spanning the gap. The DNA of the CDR3 is TGCAGCGGTGCTAGGAGTTTCACGGATGAGCAGTTCTTC. The encoded protein is CSGARSFTDEQFF.

The V and J genes are TRBV27 and TRBJ2-3, with D maybe TRBD2 (6 bases). The V end was cut by 4 bases, the J end by 3 bases, with 17 bases between. The CDR3 is made up of 16 amino acids. Germline CDR1 and CDR2: MNHEY and SMNVEV (reference sequence). CDR3 protein: CASSYRGRGTTDTQYF. CDR3 coding DNA: TGTGCCAGCAGTTATCGGGGGAGAGGTACGACAGATACGCAGTATTTT.

The chain recombines TRBV18 with TRBJ2-3; a possible D gene is TRBD1 (6 bases). The CDR3 is made up of 14 amino acids. V lost 5 bases, J lost 2 bases, and 11 bases lay in between. Germline V gene sequence: CDR1 KGHSH, CDR2 LQKENI. CDR3 amino acids: CASSYRALTDTQYF. CDR3 sequence (DNA): TGTGCCAGCTCATACAGGGCCCTCACAGATACGCAGTATTTT.

This chain links TRBV27 with TRBJ2-1; 14 bases map to TRBD2. The CDR3 covers 18 residues. Germline values: CDR1 MNHEY, CDR2 SMNVEV (reference sequence). V was clipped by 5 bases and J by 7 bases; unmatched bases: 13. The CDR3 DNA is TGTGCCAGCAGTCCATACGGGACTAGCGGGAGAACGGGTAATGAGCAGTTCTTC. Translation: CASSPYGTSGRTGNEQFF.